Sequencing of this T cell receptor beta chain was carried out in a study of shared clonotypes between healthy human individuals (dated by TCRdb to the early 2020s). The study in broad terms: A few men and two women, aged 18 to 49 years, made up the cohort. For each donor, CD4 naive and CD4 memory were each run on three plates, CD8 naive on two plates, and CD8 memory on one plate. The study deeply sequenced blood TCR repertoires of about 5 healthy adults to estimate repertoire size and the extent of clonotype sharing between individuals. Libraries were prepared and TCR repertoires were sequenced by different laboratories using diverse techniques, in order to increase sequencing depth and limit assay-specific biases. Per donor, leukapheresis produced somewhere between about 0.85 and 9.5 billion PBMCs. Broader findings and caveats from the paper: Pairwise subsampling led to the expectation that sequencing depth would affect the degree of clonotype sharing among donors. Around 5.4% of naive CD4, 3.5% of naive CD8, 2% to 2.5% of memory CD4, and around 0.4% of memory CD8 clonotypes were shared across several donors. The genetic and exposure-history diversity represented was limited by the small number of donors. Estimated clonotype richness was generally larger for naive than for memory subsets. Compared with non-shared clonotypes, clonotypes shared by all four sorted-subset donors had higher generation probabilities. Rarefaction of sorted-subset datasets indicated incomplete sequencing despite the large sequencing depth. Sampling was restricted to blood, and TCR repertoires in tissue are likely to differ from TCR repertoires in blood.

The CDR3 numbers 11 residues from cysteine through phenylalanine. The DNA shown is the 33-base CDR3, in frame from base 1. V is reduced by 0 bases and J by 8 bases, leaving a spacing of 4 bases between them. According to the germline V gene, CDR1 reads SGHDT and CDR2 reads YYEEEE. Using the deep immunoSEQ assay, multiplex PCR amplified TCR CDR3 regions from genomic DNA. Extracted genomic DNA from each cell subset was distributed evenly across all wells of several immunoSEQ 96-well plates, and each plate was treated as a replicate. For sorted subsets, roughly 200 ng of genomic DNA, equivalent to about 30,000 T cell genomes, went into each replicate PCR. Purified libraries were measured with a Qubit 3.0 fluorometer, size-checked on a Bioanalyzer 2100, and measured again with the KAPA Library Quantification kit. Each immunoSEQ 96-well plate was sequenced on its own single-read 150-cycle Illumina NextSeq 550 flow cell. The original pipeline was this. The immunoSEQ output contained only junctional sequences without quality scores, so filtering could not match that applied to full-length reads. Sequences were annotated with PyIR, a Python wrapper for IgBLAST v1.9, using IMGT germline references to assign V/J genes and CDR3. Reads with weak V/J assignments (E-value above 1e-6), missing CDR3, stop codons, out-of-frame junctions, or ambiguous translated residues were removed. V3J clonotypes were defined as sequences sharing the same inferred V gene, J gene, and CDR3 amino acid sequence. The percentage overlap between two repertoires was calculated by dividing the number of shared unique clonotypes by the size of the smaller repertoire. Three approaches were used to assess repertoire richness: RTK rarefaction, the Chao1 estimator, and Recon v2.1 estimates of unobserved clonotypes. Generation probabilities were computed with OLGA for all TCRbeta clonotypes obtained by the gDNA method from several donors. TCRdb mirrors the immuneACCESS table, restricted to in-frame sequences. Some clones are absent from its copies; in checked studies, under half trace to an unresolved V gene, and the reason for the others is unknown. The DNA was the basis for D and trimming; V, J and clone size are from that table. The sample contains around 2,000,000 clones, approximately 94% of them found a single time. More than 0.95% of the sample is taken by the ten largest.

As for this clone: The antigen this receptor binds is unknown. It has no much larger one-base neighbor in the sample; base qualities were not kept.

CD8 naive samples consisted of CD45RO-negative cells that were positively selected for CCR7, yielding a CD45RA+CCR7+ population without TemRA cells. The donors were healthy, HIV-negative adults who had no recently reported acute infections or vaccinations. Every donor was a Caucasian adult residing in Nashville, Tennessee, USA. Blood was obtained by leukapheresis, after which PBMCs were separated by Ficoll-Histopaque density gradient centrifugation and cryopreserved in liquid nitrogen vapor phase. Purity and quantity of every magnetically sorted T cell population were checked by analytical flow cytometry. Each sorted fraction had its genomic DNA isolated and then quantified by UV absorbance on a Nanodrop 2000c.

Recombination connected TRBV5-6 to TRBJ2-3, with the D gene uncertain. Sequencing input: naive CD8+ T cells sorted from blood. The cell subset or site label, as the study defines it: CD45RA+CCR7+. The sequence was obtained from a man in his late teens or twenties in good health. Here is the DNA: TGTGCCAGCAGCTTGGGTGCTACGCAGTATTTT. Its translation reads: CASSLGATQYF.